This T cell receptor beta chain was captured in a study of T cell repertoires in cytomegalovirus infection. Study-wide context: The authors relied on CMV epitopes, both recently identified HLA-C-restricted and well-studied HLA-B-restricted. CMV infection and matching HLA type were both indicated by public TCR beta signatures. Points from the study as a whole: There were HLA-C-restricted CMV-specific TCR beta clonotypes dominating the ex vivo response. Accumulated public TCR beta family frequency recognized individuals carrying CMV together with the relevant HLA.

In germline, CDR1 is MNHNS, CDR2 SASEGT. Trimming took 4 bases from V and 0 from J; bases not matched to a gene: 6. The CDR3 consists of 15 residues. This clonotype was seen a few times. Its antigen remains unidentified. Via MiXCR, TCRdb re-called the reads, giving one row per CDR3 protein. The data contain about a million distinct CDR3 sequences, around 31% of them singletons. The sequences come from cultured CD8+ T cells from PBMCs, collected from culture after CMV antigen stimulation. J is TRBJ2-7 and V is TRBV6-1; 7 bases map to TRBD2. The receptor was isolated from a human donor in good health (CMV status not recorded). Some clones in this sample may be carry-over from other donors' samples. CDR3 protein: CASSGGTKISYEQYV. CDR3 sequence (DNA): TGTGCCAGCAGTGGGGGGACTAAGATCTCCTACGAGCAGTACGTC.